This entry features one T cell receptor (beta chain) sequence. This specimen belongs to a study of identical twins. Via MiXCR, TCRdb re-called the 5' RACE reads, giving one row per CDR3 protein. The table records about 190,000 distinct CDR3 sequences, about 16% of them present only once. V gave up 5 bases and J gave up 3 bases; unmatched junction bases: 17. CDR3 length equals 18 residues. The sample was also reused in another study, on T cells expressing NK-cell markers.

This TCR derives from a woman aged 18-35 years in good health. The sequenced sample was CD8+ T cells sorted from blood. The chain combines TRBV12-3 or TRBV12-4 with TRBJ2-3; 7 nucleotides align to TRBD2. The CDR3: CASSDYPAGEFETDTQYF. Here the CDR3 DNA reads TGTGCCAGCAGTGATTATCCGGCGGGAGAGTTTGAAACAGATACGCAGTATTTT.